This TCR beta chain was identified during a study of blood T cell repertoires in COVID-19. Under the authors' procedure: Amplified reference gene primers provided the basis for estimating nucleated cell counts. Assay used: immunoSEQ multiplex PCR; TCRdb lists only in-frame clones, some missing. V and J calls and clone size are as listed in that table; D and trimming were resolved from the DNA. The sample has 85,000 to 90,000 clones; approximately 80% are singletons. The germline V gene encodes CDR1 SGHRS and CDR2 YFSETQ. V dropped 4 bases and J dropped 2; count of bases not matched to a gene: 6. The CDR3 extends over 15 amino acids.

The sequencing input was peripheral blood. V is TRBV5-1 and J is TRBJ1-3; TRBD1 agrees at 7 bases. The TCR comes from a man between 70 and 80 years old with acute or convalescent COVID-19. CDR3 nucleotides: TGCGCCAGCAGCGGGCCCGACAGGGCTGGAAACACCATATATTTT. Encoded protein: CASSGPDRAGNTIYF.